This T cell receptor (beta chain) is from a study of Graves' ophthalmopathy and Graves' hyperthyroidism. Study findings and constraints: Detection in blood was also observed for most expanded thyroid clonotypes above 0.001 frequency.

This CDR3 is built from 13 residues. Trimming took off 4 bases at V and 10 bases at J, with 17 bases between the two ends. Per the germline V gene, CDR1 is SGDLS and CDR2 is YYNGEE. Scientists amplified the TCR beta CDR3 regions from RNA transcripts. Amplification began with first-round RT-PCR using HTBI primers, then second-round multiplex PCR was performed. TCRdb passed the multiplex PCR reads through MiXCR, listing each CDR3 protein once. This table has around 660,000 distinct CDR3 sequences, about two fifths appearing once. For donors with ophthalmopathy, the disease showed moderate-to-severe activity, reached CAS ≥3 and NOSPECS ≥4, and had lasted under 3 months. Researchers turned away patients with other autoimmune diseases, uncontrolled infections, pregnancy or lactation. The diagnosis was founded upon clinical symptoms, serum thyroxine, TRAb, thyroid ultrasound and orbital computed tomography.

There are many counts of this clonotype. Antigen: not known. This clonotype originated in an adult man with Graves' ophthalmopathy. This chain uses TRBV9 with TRBJ1-2, with D tentatively TRBD1 (5 bases). Sequenced: peripheral blood. The CDR3 is CASSQEGQGDYTF. Here the CDR3 DNA reads TGTGCCAGCAGCCAAGAGGGGCAGGGTGACTACACCTTC.